The 20 T cell receptor beta chains given below trace back to one sample, sequenced in a study of T cell repertoires in cytomegalovirus infection. Antigens for these TCRs are unknown. TCRdb itself ran the reads through MiXCR, one entry per CDR3 protein. The data show 250,000 to 300,000 distinct CDR3 sequences, less than 25% seen once. The sample was cultured PBMCs, taken from culture after CMV antigen stimulation. The source is a human donor in good health (CMV status not recorded). Some clones in this sample may be carry-over from other donors' samples.

This clonotype has a handful of counts. This sequence joins TRBV11-2 and TRBJ2-5; the match to TRBD2 covers 9 bases. Germline values: CDR1 SGHAT, CDR2 FQNNGV. The CDR3 consists of 15 residues. With V trimmed by 3 bases and J by 2 bases, 4 bases remained unmatched. The CDR3 loop is CASSFTGLAQETQYF. CDR3 bases: TGTGCCAGCAGCTTTACGGGACTAGCTCAAGAGACCCAGTACTTC.

Ten or more counts support this clonotype. The chain employs TRBV7-2 and TRBJ1-6, with D possibly being TRBD1 (5 bases). Trimming shortened V by 5 bases and J by 15 bases, and 20 bases separated the two germline ends. CDR1 is SGHTA and CDR2 is FQGNSA in the germline V gene. This CDR3 spans 14 amino acids. CDR3: CASSPQSIPGFLHF. CDR3 bases: TGTGCCAGCAGCCCCCAGTCGATCCCAGGGTTCCTCCACTTT.

A remark on this clonotype: A much larger clone differs from this one at a single base, so this may be a read error. The rearrangement joins TRBV7-2 to TRBJ2-5; maybe TRBD2 (6 bases). Germline V gene sequence: CDR1 SGHTA, CDR2 FQGNSA. The V and J ends lost 1 base and 7 bases respectively, with 13 bases between them. This CDR3 region has 14 residues. The CDR3 DNA is TGTGCCAGCAGCTTAGTGCCGATGGGGGGGACCCAGTACTTC. It codes for CASSLVPMGGTQYF.

This clonotype was counted between two and nine times. This sequence joins TRBV5-4 and TRBJ2-3, with D perhaps TRBD1 (5 bases). CDR3 size: 13 residues. The germline V gene has CDR1 SGHNT and CDR2 YYREEE (reference sequence). Trimming cost V 0 bases and J 4 bases, with 6 bases left between them. As DNA, the CDR3 is TGTGCCAGCAGCTTGGAACAGGCAGATACGCAGTATTTT. This sequence encodes CASSLEQADTQYF.

The chain is built from TRBV27 and TRBJ1-5, with D tentatively TRBD1 (5 bases). This CDR3 contains 15 residues. V shed 3 bases and J shed 0 bases, with 9 bases lying between them. Germline V CDR1 and CDR2: MNHEY, SMNVEV (reference sequence). CDR3 region: CASSLTENSNQPQHF. CDR3 nucleotides: TGTGCCAGCAGTTTGACAGAAAATAGCAATCAGCCCCAGCATTTT.

This clonotype appeared once. The gene calls are TRBV10-3 and TRBJ2-7; D gene unclear. Trimming pared 3 bases from V and 7 bases from J, leaving 16 bases between. CDR1 is ENHRY, CDR2 SYGVKD, per germline. The CDR3 is 14 amino acids. CDR3 region: CAISEAETTLEQYF. In DNA form, the CDR3 reads TGTGCCATCAGTGAAGCTGAGACAACCTTGGAGCAGTACTTC.

This clonotype occurred many times. The chain has TRBV7-6 and TRBJ1-6; D not certain. Germline V gives CDR1 SGHVS, CDR2 FNYEAQ. V was clipped by 3 bases and J by 6 bases, with 9 bases between them. There are 14 residues in the CDR3. The CDR3 DNA is TGTGCCAGCAGCTTGGCTACAGTTAATTCACCCCTCCACTTT. Translating gives CASSLATVNSPLHF.

The rearrangement joins TRBV10-3 to TRBJ1-2; TRBD1 matches at 8 bases. V dropped 10 bases and J dropped 8; count of bases not matched to a gene: 9. The CDR3 is 12 amino acids. In germline, CDR1 is ENHRY, CDR2 SYGVKD. CDR3 amino acids: CATAGQGGGYTF. The CDR3, as DNA: TGTGCCACGGCCGGACAGGGTGGAGGCTACACCTTC.

This clonotype occurred a few times. The CDR3 nucleotides are TGTGCCAGCACTGACCTGAATTCCTACAATGAGCAGTTCTTC. Amino acid sequence: CASTDLNSYNEQFF. The rearrangement uses TRBV12-3 or TRBV12-4 and TRBJ2-1, with D unresolved. The CDR3 length is 14 residues. Trimming stripped 7 bases from V and 1 base from J, with 11 bases between.

This clonotype was recorded at least ten times. The gene calls are TRBV4-1 and TRBJ2-5, with D perhaps TRBD2 (6 bases). CDR1 MGHRA and CDR2 YSYEKL come from the germline V gene. Trimming stripped 1 base from V and 2 bases from J, with 17 bases between. The CDR3 runs 17 residues. CDR3 sequence (DNA): TGCGCCAGCAGCCAAGGGTTCGGTTTAGCGGCACAAGAGACCCAGTACTTC. The encoded protein is CASSQGFGLAAQETQYF.

At least ten counts were recorded for this clonotype. For the CDR3, the DNA is TGTGCCAGCTCACCTCAGACAGGGGGCTCCCTCTCTGGGGCCAACGTCCTGACTTTC. Translated: CASSPQTGGSLSGANVLTF. The J gene is TRBJ2-6, the V gene TRBV18; TRBD1 matches 10 bases. This CDR3 comprises 19 residues. V shed 3 bases and J 0 bases; nucleotides not matched to a gene: 8. CDR1 is KGHSH and CDR2 is LQKENI in the germline V gene.

The chain combines TRBV20-1 with TRBJ1-2, with TRBD1 as a possible D gene (5 bases). Germline assignment: CDR1 DFQATT and CDR2 SNEGSKA (reference sequence). CDR3 length equals 13 residues. CDR3 loop: CSKGPHRSHGYTF. The CDR3 region has the DNA TGCAGCAAAGGCCCTCACAGGTCGCATGGCTACACCTTC.

The rearrangement joins TRBV6-5 to TRBJ1-5; possible D gene TRBD1, 6 bases. Germline assignment: CDR1 MNHEY and CDR2 SVGAGI. V was trimmed by 6 bases and J by 7 bases, leaving 19 bases between them. The CDR3 is 15 residues long. CDR3 nucleotides: TGTGCCAGCAGCTTAACGAGGGGGGGAGGGCAGCCCCAGCATTTT. It codes for CASSLTRGGGQPQHF.

This clonotype has a handful of counts. The gene calls are TRBV7-2 and TRBJ2-3, with D perhaps TRBD1 or TRBD2 (6 bases each). The CDR3 is 12 amino acids. CDR1 and CDR2 (germline): SGHTA, FQGNSA. V shed 3 bases and J shed 9 bases, with 10 bases lying between them. The CDR3, as DNA: TGTGCCAGCAGCTTTAGAGGGGGGACGCAGTATTTT. It specifies CASSFRGGTQYF.

This clonotype was observed a few times. The rearrangement links TRBV4-3 to TRBJ2-7; D ambiguous. Germline V lookup: CDR1 LGHNA, CDR2 YSLEER. The CDR3 totals 13 residues. V shed 1 base and J shed 5 bases, with 9 bases lying between them. The CDR3 nucleotides are TGCGCCAGCAGCCAAGGCCTAGACCACGAGCAGTACTTC. Translated, it gives CASSQGLDHEQYF.

The chain links TRBV19 to TRBJ2-1, with D perhaps assigned TRBD1 or TRBD2 (5 bases each). The CDR3 consists of 14 residues. The germline V and J ends were trimmed by 7 bases and 4 bases, with 14 bases remaining between them. The germline V gene has CDR1 LNHDA and CDR2 SQIVND (reference sequence). The CDR3 protein is CASTLRDRYNEQFF. The CDR3 bases are TGTGCCAGTACTCTCCGGGACCGGTACAATGAGCAGTTCTTC.

This clonotype was observed at least ten times. The chain combines TRBV6-1 with TRBJ2-1; no definite D call. The CDR3 runs to 17 residues. The V and J ends lost 7 bases and 9 bases respectively, with 28 bases between them. Germline CDR1 and CDR2: MNHNS and SASEGT. The CDR3 DNA follows: TGTGCCAGCACCTGGGCCCCGGGCGAAGTGGCACATAGTGAGCAGTTCTTC. It encodes CASTWAPGEVAHSEQFF.

By sample share, this clonotype is medium-sized (0.01 to 0.1%). The chain combines TRBV7-2 with TRBJ2-5; D unclear. The ends were cut back, 0 bases at V and 5 bases at J, with 7 bases in the middle. This CDR3 spans 13 amino acids. CDR1 and CDR2 from the germline V gene are SGHTA and FQGNSA. CDR3 residues: CASSLARWETQYF. The CDR3 coding sequence is TGTGCCAGCAGCTTAGCGCGGTGGGAGACCCAGTACTTC.

The chain combines TRBV20-1 with TRBJ2-7; D is unresolved. V lost 7 bases, J lost 2 bases, and 15 bases lay in between. Germline values: CDR1 DFQATT, CDR2 SNEGSKA (reference sequence). CDR3 length: 13 amino acids. The CDR3 region is CSVPRSDAYEQYF. CDR3 sequence (DNA): TGCAGTGTCCCCCGCAGCGATGCCTACGAGCAGTACTTC.

J is TRBJ2-1 and V is TRBV15; D possibly matches TRBD1 or TRBD2 (5 bases each). CDR1 and CDR2 (germline): LNHNV, YYDKDF (reference sequence). Trimming stripped 8 bases from V and 8 bases from J, with 19 bases between. The CDR3 is 14 residues long. As DNA, the CDR3 is TGTGCCACCGGCCGGACCCTCGTGGGGGATGAGCAGTTCTTC. It translates to CATGRTLVGDEQFF. The whole variable domain, filled in from reference TRBV15 and TRBJ2-1, reads DAMVIQNPRYQVTQFGKPVTLSCSQTLNHNVMYWYQQKSSQAPKLLFHYYDKDFNNEADTPDNFQSRRPNTSFCFLDIRSPGLGDTAMYLCATGRTLVGDEQFFGPGTRLTVL.